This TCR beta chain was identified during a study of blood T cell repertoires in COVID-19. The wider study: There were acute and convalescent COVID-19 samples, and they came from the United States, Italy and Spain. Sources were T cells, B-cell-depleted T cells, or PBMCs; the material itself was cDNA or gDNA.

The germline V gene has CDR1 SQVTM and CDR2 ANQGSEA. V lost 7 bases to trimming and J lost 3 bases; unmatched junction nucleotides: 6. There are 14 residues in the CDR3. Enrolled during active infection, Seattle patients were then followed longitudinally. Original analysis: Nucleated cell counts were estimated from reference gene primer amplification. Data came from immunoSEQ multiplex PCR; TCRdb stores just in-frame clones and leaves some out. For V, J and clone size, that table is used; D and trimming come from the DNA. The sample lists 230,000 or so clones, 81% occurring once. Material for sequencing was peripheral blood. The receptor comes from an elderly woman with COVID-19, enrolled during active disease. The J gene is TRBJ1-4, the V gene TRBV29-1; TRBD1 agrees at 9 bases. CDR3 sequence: CSAKQGAANEKLFF. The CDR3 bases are TGCAGCGCCAAACAGGGGGCAGCTAATGAAAAACTGTTTTTT. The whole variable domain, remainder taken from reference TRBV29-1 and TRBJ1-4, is SAVISQKPSRDICQRGTSLTIQCQVDSQVTMMFWYRQQPGQSLTLIATANQGSEATYESGFVIDKFPISRPNLTFSTLTVSNMSPEDSSIYLCSAKQGAANEKLFFGSGTQLSVL.